These 16 T cell receptor beta chains were sequenced from one sample in a study of cytomegalovirus exposure and HLA in healthy donors. The primer mix had 60 Vbeta and 13 Jbeta primers. Sequenced by immunoSEQ multiplex PCR; TCRdb stores in-frame clones only, minus some. This table holds some 160,000 clones. Sequenced: PBMCs. The receptors stem from a man aged 25-45 years in good health and CMV-seronegative.

The chain is built from TRBV11-2 and TRBJ1-1; D remains ambiguous. Per germline, CDR1 SGHAT and CDR2 FQNNGV. V was shortened by 5 bases and J by 1 base, with 8 bases between the two germline ends. The CDR3 loop spans 13 amino acids. The CDR3 sequence is CASSTQENTEAFF. In DNA form, the CDR3 reads TGTGCCAGCAGCACCCAGGAGAACACTGAAGCTTTCTTT.

This chain's CDR3 is CASTNPSNEKLFF. CDR3 sequence (DNA): TGCGCCAGCACTAACCCTAGCAATGAAAAACTGTTTTTT. V is TRBV4-1 and J is TRBJ1-4, with unresolved D. CDR1 is MGHRA and CDR2 is YSYEKL in the germline V gene. The CDR3 loop spans 13 amino acids. Trimming pared 7 bases from V and 5 bases from J, leaving 11 bases between.

CDR3 sequence: CAWGPNSYEQYF. DNA for the CDR3: TGTGCCTGGGGGCCAAATTCCTACGAGCAGTACTTC. The V call is TRBV30, the J call TRBJ2-5; no firm D call. The J call may be wrong; the DNA end is better matched by TRBJ2-7. Germline V CDR1 and CDR2: GTSNPN, SVGIG (reference sequence). The length of the CDR3 is 12 residues.

Comment on this clone: Different DNA sequences within this sample yield the same CDR3. This rearrangement joins TRBV5-1 to TRBJ2-3; D uncertain. Deletions cut 2 bases from V and 6 bases from J, with 7 bases between. CDR1 is SGHRS and CDR2 is YFSETQ in the germline V gene. The CDR3 runs to 12 residues. The CDR3 is CASSFPGDTQYF. CDR3 coding DNA: TGCGCCAGCAGCTTCCCCGGGGATACGCAGTATTTT.

A remark on this clone: Other DNA sequences within the sample encode an identical CDR3. CDR3 protein: CASSYTTVSYEQYF. CDR3 coding DNA: TGTGCCAGCAGTTACACCACGGTCTCTTACGAGCAGTACTTC. The genes are TRBV6-5 and TRBJ2-7; no clear D gene. V was trimmed by 2 bases and J by 4 bases, leaving 12 bases between them. This CDR3 has 14 residues. Germline V gene sequence: CDR1 MNHEY, CDR2 SVGAGI.

The rearrangement joins TRBV19 to TRBJ2-7, with 8 bases aligning to TRBD1. In germline, CDR1 is LNHDA, CDR2 SQIVND (reference sequence). V shed 5 bases and J 3 bases; nucleotides not matched to a gene: 18. The CDR3 loop spans 18 amino acids. CDR3 coding DNA: TGTGCCAGTAGTGCTCGGACAGGGAAGTTCTCTATGGACTACGAGCAGTACTTC. Amino acid sequence: CASSARTGKFSMDYEQYF.

This rearrangement joins TRBV5-1 to TRBJ2-3, with 8 bases identical to TRBD1. V shed 3 bases and J 2 bases; nucleotides not matched to a gene: 5. Germline V CDR1 and CDR2: SGHRS, YFSETQ. This CDR3 has 15 amino acids. CDR3: CASSSGTGVTDTQYF. CDR3 coding DNA: TGCGCCAGCAGCTCCGGGACAGGAGTCACAGATACGCAGTATTTT.

The chain links TRBV5-6 to TRBJ2-1; D gene unclear. CDR3 size: 12 residues. Looked up from germline, CDR1 is SGHDT and CDR2 is YYEEEE. Between the trimmed V and J ends, which lost 1 base and 8 bases, there was a span of 7 bases. The CDR3 loop is CASSLKFYEQFF. The DNA of the CDR3 is TGTGCCAGCAGCTTGAAATTCTATGAGCAGTTCTTC.

The chain links TRBV5-1 to TRBJ2-5; 9 bases line up with TRBD1. Germline V gives CDR1 SGHRS, CDR2 YFSETQ. Germline trimming cut 1 base from V and 10 bases from J; bases unmatched to any gene: 8. The CDR3 has 14 amino acids. The CDR3 DNA reads TGCGCCAGCAGCTTGTGGGTGACAGGGGGTGACCAGTACTTC. It encodes CASSLWVTGGDQYF.

This rearrangement joins TRBV7-9 to TRBJ2-7; 8 bases fit TRBD2. The length of the CDR3 is 16 residues. Losses at the gene ends were 1 base for V and 2 bases for J; bases not matched to a gene: 7. CDR1 SEHNR and CDR2 FQNEAQ come from the germline V gene (reference sequence). The CDR3 loop reads CASSLGVKRETYEQYF. The CDR3 DNA sequence: TGTGCCAGCAGCTTAGGGGTTAAGCGGGAGACCTACGAGCAGTACTTC.

The chain recombines TRBV5-1 with TRBJ2-7; a weak D match, TRBD1 (6 bases). The CDR3 is made up of 13 amino acids. Trimming cost V 4 bases and J 5 bases, with 13 bases left between them. The V gene's germline CDR1 is SGHRS and CDR2 YFSETQ. CDR3 bases: TGCGCCAGCAGCCCCACAGGGTACCACGAGCAGTACTTC. It translates to CASSPTGYHEQYF.

This chain links TRBV7-2 with TRBJ1-5; TRBD1 might be the D (6 bases). CDR3 length: 15 residues. Germline loops: CDR1 SGHTA, CDR2 FQGNSA. The V end was cut by 6 bases, the J end by 4 bases, with 16 bases between. In DNA, the CDR3 is TGTGCCAGCAGGAACGAGGGGGTAGGAAATCAGCCCCAGCATTTT. Its translation: CASRNEGVGNQPQHF.

The V gene is TRBV28, the J gene TRBJ2-7; TRBD1 agrees at 8 bases. CDR1 and CDR2 (germline): MDHEN, SYDVKM. The CDR3 spans 12 residues. J was trimmed by 6 bases and V by 5 bases; bases with no gene match: 3. The CDR3 here is CASSDRGFEQYF. CDR3 sequence (DNA): TGTGCCAGCAGTGACAGGGGATTCGAGCAGTACTTC.

The V gene is TRBV18, the J gene TRBJ2-1; perhaps TRBD1 as D (6 bases). V was trimmed by 3 bases and J by 5 bases, leaving 8 bases between them. This CDR3 is built from 13 residues. The V gene's germline CDR1 is KGHSH and CDR2 LQKENI. CDR3 in amino acids: CASSPPGDNEQFF. The CDR3, as DNA: TGTGCCAGCTCACCCCCAGGGGACAATGAGCAGTTCTTC.

The chain couples TRBV5-4 to TRBJ2-1, with D possibly TRBD2 on 6 matching bases. This CDR3 has 12 amino acids. V lost 1 base and J lost 8, with 7 bases in between. From germline, CDR1 is SGHNT and CDR2 YYREEE (reference sequence). As DNA, the CDR3 is TGTGCCAGCAGCTTGCTAGCGTATGAGCAGTTCTTC. It is translated as CASSLLAYEQFF.

The V and J genes are TRBV12-5 and TRBJ2-6; 10 positions match TRBD1. The CDR3 consists of 17 residues. Per germline, CDR1 LGHNT and CDR2 FRNRAP. V was pared by 1 base and J by 0 bases, with 0 bases of the junction left unmatched. The chain's CDR3 is CASGLGTGGSGANVLTF. CDR3 nucleotides: TGTGCTAGTGGTTTGGGGACAGGGGGCTCTGGGGCCAACGTCCTGACTTTC.